The clone carrying this T cell receptor beta chain was seen once. The antigen is undetermined. The sample belongs to a study of T cell responses to AZD1222 COVID-19 vaccine. Study-level findings and limits: Spike-wide vaccine-associated CD4 TCRs dominated at 160-218 and 743-854. The breadth and depth of Spike-specific TCRs increased once two AZD1222 doses had been given. Mostly white British, mostly female donors; authors suggested clonal diversity may be underestimated.

Method: immunoSEQ multiplex PCR; TCRdb's copy keeps in-frame clones and lacks some. Among some 150,000 clones listed, around nine tenths were seen once. The length of the CDR3 is 15 residues. V shed 1 base and J shed 5 bases, with 15 bases lying between them. Germline assignment: CDR1 MNHNS and CDR2 SASEGT. The sequenced sample was peripheral blood, obtained on day 0 of AZD1222 vaccination. The chain has TRBV6-1 and TRBJ2-7, with D maybe TRBD2 (5 bases). The clonotype was recovered from an adult in good health. CDR3 loop: CASSEEGGRADEQYF. DNA of the CDR3: TGTGCCAGCAGTGAAGAAGGAGGAAGAGCGGACGAGCAGTACTTC.